A single sample is the source of the 20 T cell receptor beta chains below, sequenced in a study of cytomegalovirus exposure and HLA in healthy donors. PCR was performed using 60 Vbeta and 13 Jbeta primers. This table comes from immunoSEQ multiplex PCR, and its TCRdb copy is limited to in-frame clones, with some not included. The sample holds 200,000 to 250,000 clones, less than 85% seen once. The sequenced material came from PBMCs. The receptors were gathered from a young man in good health and CMV-seronegative.

The chain has TRBV11-1 and TRBJ2-4; 7 bases are shared with TRBD1. V dropped 5 bases and J dropped 1; count of bases not matched to a gene: 5. The CDR3 is 15 amino acids. The germline V gene has CDR1 SGHAT and CDR2 FQDESV (reference sequence). The CDR3 region has the DNA TGTGCCAGCAGCCGCGACAGGGCGGCCAAAAACATTCAGTACTTC. Its protein is CASSRDRAAKNIQYF.

The V call is TRBV27, the J call TRBJ2-7; 11 bases map to TRBD2. The CDR3 runs to 16 residues. J was trimmed by 0 bases and V by 5 bases; bases with no gene match: 6. Germline V gives CDR1 MNHEY, CDR2 SMNVEV (reference sequence). CDR3 DNA sequence: TGTGCCAGCAGTCTAGCTAGCGGGAGGTACTCCTACGAGCAGTACTTC. Translating it yields CASSLASGRYSYEQYF.

The chain links TRBV5-1 to TRBJ2-2; D remains unclear. Germline-derived CDR1 and CDR2 are SGHRS and YFSETQ. V lost 1 base and J 4 bases, leaving 11 bases between the germline ends. This CDR3 spans 15 amino acids. The CDR3 is CASSLSAPFTGELFF. The DNA for the CDR3 is TGCGCCAGCAGCTTGTCCGCGCCTTTCACCGGGGAGCTGTTTTTT.

The chain recombines TRBV2 with TRBJ2-7; tentatively, D is TRBD2 (5 bases). The germline gives CDR1 SNHLY, CDR2 FYNNEI. V gave up 7 bases and J gave up 2 bases, with 15 bases separating them. This CDR3 has 14 residues. CDR3: CASTPGKVPYEQYF. The CDR3 DNA reads as TGTGCCAGCACCCCGGGGAAGGTCCCCTACGAGCAGTACTTC.

The chain is built from TRBV5-8 and TRBJ2-7; weak D call: TRBD1 (6 bases). The CDR3 runs 13 residues. Germline V gene lookup returns CDR1 SGHTS and CDR2 YDEGEE. V shed 2 bases and J shed 5 bases, with 11 bases lying between them. The CDR3 loop is CASSLGQYHEQYF. CDR3 nucleotide sequence: TGTGCCAGCAGCTTAGGACAGTACCACGAGCAGTACTTC.

There are a few counts of this clone. The rearrangement uses TRBV11-2 and TRBJ1-1; tentative D call: TRBD1 (5 bases). CDR3 length: 14 residues. Germline assignment: CDR1 SGHAT and CDR2 FQNNGV. The V and J ends lost 5 bases and 5 bases respectively, with 15 bases between them. The DNA for the CDR3 is TGTGCCAGCAGCCCCAGGGTGGTCAAGACTGAAGCTTTCTTT. The encoded protein is CASSPRVVKTEAFF.

The chain joins TRBV9 to TRBJ2-7; 7 nucleotides agree with TRBD1. V shed 4 bases and J 3 bases; nucleotides not matched to a gene: 4. The CDR3 totals 13 residues. CDR1 and CDR2 from the germline V gene are SGDLS and YYNGEE. CDR3 DNA sequence: TGTGCCAGCAGCAGAGGGACAGACTACGAGCAGTACTTC. This codes for CASSRGTDYEQYF.

The chain is built from TRBV9 and TRBJ2-1, with 7 bases identical to TRBD2. With 2 bases clipped from V and 8 bases from J, the junction kept 10 bases outside the gene matches. This CDR3 is built from 15 residues. Per the germline V gene, CDR1 is SGDLS and CDR2 is YYNGEE. The CDR3 is CASSVAGAYYDEQFF. DNA of the CDR3: TGTGCCAGCAGCGTGGCGGGAGCGTACTATGATGAGCAGTTCTTC.

V usage is TRBV5-1 and J usage is TRBJ1-2, with TRBD1 matching over 9 bases. The length of the CDR3 is 15 residues. Germline CDR1 is SGHRS and CDR2 is YFSETQ. The trim removed 4 bases at V and 2 bases at J, leaving 6 bases unmatched. Here the CDR3 reads CASSRGQGGNYGYTF. The CDR3 nucleotides read TGCGCCAGCAGCCGGGGACAGGGAGGGAACTATGGCTACACCTTC.

CDR3 amino acids: CASSEDRDYEQYF. The DNA for the CDR3 is TGTGCCAGCAGTGAGGACAGGGACTACGAGCAGTACTTC. The chain is built from TRBV2 and TRBJ2-7, with 8 bases that match TRBD1. CDR1 is SNHLY, CDR2 FYNNEI, per germline. The J segment lost 3 bases and the V segment lost 3 bases, leaving 1 base of the junction unmatched. The CDR3 spans 13 residues.

The chain uses TRBV4-2 and TRBJ2-2; possible D gene TRBD2, 5 bases. Deletions cut 4 bases from V and 2 bases from J, with 17 bases between. This CDR3 has 17 residues. Looked up from germline, CDR1 is LGHNA and CDR2 is YNFKEQ. The CDR3 region is CASSRYLISGNTGELFF. The CDR3 DNA reads TGTGCCAGCAGCCGATATCTGATAAGCGGCAACACCGGGGAGCTGTTTTTT.

This chain uses TRBV19 with TRBJ2-1; the D gene is possibly TRBD2 (5 bases). Trimming cost V 6 bases and J 0 bases, with 15 bases left between them. CDR3 size: 16 residues. Germline CDR1 is LNHDA and CDR2 is SQIVND (reference sequence). The CDR3: CASRRASTSSYNEQFF. The CDR3 DNA is TGTGCCAGTAGGCGGGCGAGCACTAGCTCCTACAATGAGCAGTTCTTC. The variable domain in full, completed from reference TRBV19 and TRBJ2-1, reads DGGITQSPKYLFRKEGQNVTLSCEQNLNHDAMYWYRQDPGQGLRLIYYSQIVNDFQKGDIAEGYSVSREKKESFPLTVTSAQKNPTAFYLCASRRASTSSYNEQFFGPGTRLTVL.

The chain combines TRBV6-5 with TRBJ2-7; 9 bases align to TRBD1. The J segment lost 7 bases and the V segment lost 2 bases, leaving 3 bases of the junction unmatched. The germline V gene encodes CDR1 MNHEY and CDR2 SVGAGI. This CDR3 is built from 13 residues. CDR3 loop: CASSYGTGLEQYF. The CDR3 DNA sequence: TGTGCCAGCAGTTACGGGACAGGGTTGGAGCAGTACTTC.

The table lists this clone with a few counts. The J gene is TRBJ1-5, the V gene TRBV4-1; 7 positions agree with TRBD1. The length of the CDR3 is 15 residues. Germline loops: CDR1 MGHRA, CDR2 YSYEKL. V lost 5 bases, J lost 3 bases, and 7 bases stayed unmatched. This CDR3 is CASSAQGWVNQPQHF. Written as DNA, the CDR3 is TGCGCCAGCAGCGCACAGGGGTGGGTCAATCAGCCCCAGCATTTT.

The chain uses TRBV10-3 and TRBJ2-1; 11 bases agree with TRBD2. The CDR3 is 16 amino acids. Germline loops: CDR1 ENHRY, CDR2 SYGVKD. The junction had 7 bases not matched to a gene; V was cut back by 6 bases and J by 3 bases. CDR3 sequence: CAIRTGTSGFYNEQFF. CDR3 coding DNA: TGTGCCATCAGGACCGGGACTAGCGGTTTCTACAATGAGCAGTTCTTC.

V and J are TRBV7-9 and TRBJ2-5; possibly TRBD1 for D (6 bases). Germline lookup yields CDR1 SEHNR and CDR2 FQNEAQ (reference sequence). V gave up 0 bases and J gave up 0 bases, with 14 bases separating them. The CDR3 is 17 residues long. This chain's CDR3 is CASSLAAGVRYQETQYF. The CDR3 DNA sequence: TGTGCCAGCAGCTTAGCGGCAGGGGTCCGTTACCAAGAGACCCAGTACTTC.

J is TRBJ1-5 and V is TRBV21-1; the DNA was not compared with TRBD1, the D call given in the table. TRBV21-1 is assigned pseudogene status. The CDR3 length is 16 residues. The CDR3 DNA sequence: TGTGCCAATGACGGTCCTCTGACAGGGGCCGATCAGCCCCAGCATTTT. This translates into CANDGPLTGADQPQHF.

This clone was detected only a few times. The rearrangement links TRBV27 to TRBJ2-7; D uncertain. Looked up from germline, CDR1 is MNHEY and CDR2 is SMNVEV (reference sequence). The CDR3 spans 13 residues. Trimming removed 2 bases at V and 2 bases at J, with 7 bases between. The chain's CDR3 is CASSLGDTYEQYF. The CDR3 region has the DNA TGTGCCAGCAGTTTAGGAGATACCTACGAGCAGTACTTC.

This clone was seen once. J is TRBJ2-5 and V is TRBV5-1; 8 bases are a match to TRBD2. After removal of 1 base from V and 7 bases from J, the junction contained 12 bases not matched to a gene. Germline-derived CDR1 and CDR2 are SGHRS and YFSETQ. The CDR3 is made up of 16 amino acids. Here the CDR3 DNA reads TGCGCCAGCAGCTTGTATCCAGCGGGAGACCGTGGGACCCAGTACTTC. It is translated as CASSLYPAGDRGTQYF.

The rearrangement joins TRBV5-5 to TRBJ2-4; 10 bases agree with TRBD1. V lost 4 bases, J lost 4 bases, and 5 bases stayed unmatched. Looked up from germline, CDR1 is SGHKS and CDR2 is YYEKEE (reference sequence). The CDR3 spans 15 residues. The DNA for the CDR3 is TGTGCCAGCAGCAGACCGGGACAGGGGAAAAACATTCAGTACTTC. This encodes CASSRPGQGKNIQYF.